These 10 T cell receptor beta chains originate from one sample sequenced in a study of T cell changes during pregnancy in multiple sclerosis. The table came from immunoSEQ multiplex PCR; TCRdb's copy has only in-frame clones and leaves some out. The sample consists of roughly 60,000 clones, over 80% of them appearing once. Here the sequenced sample was CD4+ T cells from peripheral blood mononuclear cells, taken in the first trimester of pregnancy. The origin of the receptors is a female donor with multiple sclerosis, enrolled in a pregnancy study.

The chain is built from TRBV27 and TRBJ1-2; TRBD1 matches at 8 bases. Trimming removed 7 bases from V and 1 base from J; junction bases left unmatched: 5. The CDR3 is 14 residues long. Germline-derived CDR1 and CDR2 are MNHEY and SMNVEV (reference sequence). The CDR3 DNA reads as TGTGCCAGCAACCCACAGGGGGATAACTATGGCTACACCTTC. This gives the protein CASNPQGDNYGYTF.

The rearrangement uses TRBV6-6 and TRBJ2-2; TRBD2 might be the D (5 bases). The germline V gene encodes CDR1 MNHNY and CDR2 SVGAGI (reference sequence). The length of the CDR3 is 16 residues. V lost 6 bases and J lost 7, with 21 bases in between. CDR3 amino acids: CASSSLTSGTGGELFF. For the CDR3, the DNA is TGTGCCAGCAGCTCCCTAACGAGCGGCACGGGCGGGGAGCTGTTTTTT.

The chain combines TRBV6-4 with TRBJ1-1, with TRBD1 matching over 7 bases. V dropped 6 bases and J dropped 1; count of bases not matched to a gene: 2. The CDR3 loop spans 13 amino acids. Looked up from germline, CDR1 is MRHNA and CDR2 is SNTAGT. The CDR3 DNA follows: TGTGCCAGCAGCAGGACAGGGAACACTGAAGCTTTCTTT. Encoded protein: CASSRTGNTEAFF.

The chain combines TRBV27 with TRBJ1-2; no clear D. Germline CDR1 and CDR2: MNHEY and SMNVEV (reference sequence). Between the trimmed V and J ends, which lost 6 bases and 0 bases, there was a span of 14 bases. There are 15 residues in the CDR3. This chain's CDR3 is CASRPRGQTNYGYTF. The CDR3 nucleotides are TGTGCCAGCAGACCTCGTGGGCAGACTAACTATGGCTACACCTTC.

V gene TRBV7-9 combines with J gene TRBJ1-4; no clear D gene. The ends were cut back, 1 base at V and 7 bases at J, with 10 bases in the middle. The CDR3 totals 14 residues. CDR1 SEHNR and CDR2 FQNEAQ come from the germline V gene (reference sequence). The CDR3 reads CASSLGGFGEKLFF. The CDR3, as DNA: TGTGCCAGCAGCTTAGGAGGTTTTGGTGAAAAACTGTTTTTT.

The rearrangement joins TRBV7-8 to TRBJ1-1, with TRBD1 matching 8 bases. CDR1 SGHVS and CDR2 FQNEAQ come from the germline V gene. This CDR3 is 15 amino acids long. Trimming cost V 5 bases and J 0 bases; bases outside gene matches: 5. In DNA, the CDR3 is TGTGCCAGCAGCGCATGGACAGGGATGAACACTGAAGCTTTCTTT. Its protein is CASSAWTGMNTEAFF.

The rearrangement uses TRBV11-2 and TRBJ1-1; D gene unclear. Between the trimmed V and J ends, which lost 1 base and 3 bases, there was a span of 12 bases. CDR3 length: 15 amino acids. CDR1 is SGHAT, CDR2 FQNNGV, per germline. The CDR3 sequence: CASSLGRRVDTEAFF. CDR3 coding DNA: TGTGCCAGCAGCTTAGGCAGGCGGGTGGACACTGAAGCTTTCTTT.

The J gene is TRBJ1-6, the V gene TRBV7-9; 10 bases are shared with TRBD1. This CDR3 comprises 17 residues. CDR1 and CDR2 from the germline V gene are SEHNR and FQNEAQ (reference sequence). V shed 4 bases and J 2 bases; nucleotides not matched to a gene: 5. CDR3 coding DNA: TGTGCCAGCAGCTCTGACAGGGGGCAGACCTATAATTCACCCCTCCACTTT. Its protein is CASSSDRGQTYNSPLHF.

The chain joins TRBV7-6 to TRBJ2-3, with 11 bases lining up with TRBD2. Losses at the gene ends were 5 bases for V and 4 bases for J; bases not matched to a gene: 5. The CDR3 loop spans 15 amino acids. The V gene's germline CDR1 is SGHVS and CDR2 FNYEAQ. CDR3 nucleotide sequence: TGTGCCAGCAGCCTCATAGCGGGGGGGGCAGATACGCAGTATTTT. Its protein product is CASSLIAGGADTQYF.

This chain connects TRBV4-3 to TRBJ1-4; 7 bases are a match to TRBD1. V shed 2 bases, J shed 8 bases, and the junction held 5 bases outside the gene matches. The germline V gene has CDR1 LGHNA and CDR2 YSLEER. The CDR3 runs 14 residues. In DNA, the CDR3 is TGCGCCAGCAGCCAACAGGGACAGCGAGAAAAACTGTTTTTT. It encodes CASSQQGQREKLFF.